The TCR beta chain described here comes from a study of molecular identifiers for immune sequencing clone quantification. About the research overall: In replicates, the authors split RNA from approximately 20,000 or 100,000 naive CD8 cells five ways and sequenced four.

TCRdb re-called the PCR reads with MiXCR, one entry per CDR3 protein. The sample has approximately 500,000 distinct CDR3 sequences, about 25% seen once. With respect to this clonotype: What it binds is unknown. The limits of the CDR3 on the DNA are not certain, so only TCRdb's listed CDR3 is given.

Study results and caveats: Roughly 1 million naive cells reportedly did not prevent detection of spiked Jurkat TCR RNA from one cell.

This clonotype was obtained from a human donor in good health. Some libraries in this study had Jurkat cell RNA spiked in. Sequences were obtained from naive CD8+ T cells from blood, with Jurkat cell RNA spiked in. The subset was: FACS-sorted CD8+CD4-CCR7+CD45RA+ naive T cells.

Here the CDR3 reads CAWSVGGGAADTLYF. The J gene is TRBJ2-3, the V gene TRBV30; the table's TRBD2 call for D was not verified on the DNA. The germline V gene has CDR1 GTSNPN and CDR2 SVGIG (reference sequence). The CDR3 spans 15 amino acids, including both terminal residues.